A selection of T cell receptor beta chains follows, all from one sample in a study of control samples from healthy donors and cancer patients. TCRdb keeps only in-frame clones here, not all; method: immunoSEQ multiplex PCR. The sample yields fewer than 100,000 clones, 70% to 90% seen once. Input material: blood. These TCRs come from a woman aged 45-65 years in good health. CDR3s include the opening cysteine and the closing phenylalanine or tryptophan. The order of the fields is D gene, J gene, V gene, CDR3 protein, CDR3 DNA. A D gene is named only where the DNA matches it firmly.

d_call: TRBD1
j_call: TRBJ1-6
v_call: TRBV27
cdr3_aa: CASSLRQGNSPLHF
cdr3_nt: TGTGCCAGCAGTTTAAGACAGGGCAATTCACCCCTCCACTTT

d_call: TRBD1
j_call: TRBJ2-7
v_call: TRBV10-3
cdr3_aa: CAISEERGLGYEQYF
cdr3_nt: TGTGCCATCAGTGAGGAAAGGGGGCTGGGCTACGAGCAGTACTTC

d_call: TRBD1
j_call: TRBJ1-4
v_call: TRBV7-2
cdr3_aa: CASSQSGTGYEKLFF
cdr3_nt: TGTGCCAGCAGCCAATCCGGGACAGGATATGAAAAACTGTTTTTT

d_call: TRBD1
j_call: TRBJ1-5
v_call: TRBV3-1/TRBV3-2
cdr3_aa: CASGDRQPQHF
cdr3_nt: TGTGCCAGTGGGGACAGGCAGCCCCAGCATTTT

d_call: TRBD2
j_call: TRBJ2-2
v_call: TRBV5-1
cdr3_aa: CASTQRGVNTGELFF
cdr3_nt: TGCGCCAGCACTCAGCGGGGGGTCAACACCGGGGAGCTGTTTTTT

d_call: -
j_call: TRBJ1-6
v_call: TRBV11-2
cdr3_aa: CASSLLQGDVNSPLHF
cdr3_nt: TGTGCCAGCAGCTTGCTACAGGGAGATGTAAACTCACCCCTCCACTTT

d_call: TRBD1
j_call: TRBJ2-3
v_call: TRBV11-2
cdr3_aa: CASSLVGQRTDTQYF
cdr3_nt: TGTGCCAGCAGCTTAGTGGGACAGCGCACAGATACGCAGTATTTT

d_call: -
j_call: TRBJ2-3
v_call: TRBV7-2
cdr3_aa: CASSLWDTDTQYF
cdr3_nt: TGTGCCAGCAGCTTATGGGACACAGATACGCAGTATTTT

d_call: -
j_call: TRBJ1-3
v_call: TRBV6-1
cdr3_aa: CASSEAQFRGNTIYF
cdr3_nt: TGTGCCAGCAGTGAAGCGCAGTTTAGAGGAAACACCATATATTTT

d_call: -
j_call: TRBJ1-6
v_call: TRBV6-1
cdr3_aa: CASSEKTVPLHF
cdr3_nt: TGTGCCAGCAGTGAAAAAACGGTGCCCCTCCACTTT

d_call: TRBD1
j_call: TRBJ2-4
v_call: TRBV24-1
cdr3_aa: CATSLNRDRILAKNIQYF
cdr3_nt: TGTGCCACCAGCTTAAACCGGGACAGGATCCTAGCCAAAAACATTCAGTACTTC

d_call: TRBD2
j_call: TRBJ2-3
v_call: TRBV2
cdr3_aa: CASSGLAGVGDTQYF
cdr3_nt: TGTGCCAGCAGTGGATTAGCGGGGGTCGGGGATACGCAGTATTTT